The T cell receptor (beta chain) under discussion was sequenced for a study of CD8+CD57+ T cells in acquired aplastic anemia. As for the study in general: Roughly 3.2 ug was the average amount of DNA from sorted CD4+ and CD8+ cells.

CDR3 and TCR beta VDJ profiling relied on a genomic DNA template. TCRdb re-called the reads with MiXCR, one entry per CDR3 protein. Altogether 90,000 to 150,000 distinct CDR3 sequences are present, 50% to 70% being singletons, with the ten largest covering 25% to 30%. The authors sequenced patients whose flow cytometry had shown CD8+CD57+ cell expansion. Patients were untreated when blood was sampled. Germline V CDR1 and CDR2: MNHNS, SASEGT. The germline V and J ends were trimmed by 8 bases and 2 bases, with 10 bases remaining between them. This CDR3 contains 13 residues. Study outcomes and limitations: Comparison of patients with controls identified around 28 shared CD8+ CDR3 sequences. Significance was not reached for CD8+ Simpson's diversity between patients and controls.

This clonotype was seen more than once but under ten times. Its antigen remains unknown. This TCR was recovered from a human donor with aplastic anemia. The specimen was sorted CD4+, CD8+, or CD8+CD57+ T cells (not recorded which) from PBMCs. V and J are TRBV6-1 and TRBJ2-1; D is undetermined. CDR3 amino acids: CASQADPYNEQFF. The CDR3 bases are TGTGCCAGCCAAGCAGACCCCTACAATGAGCAGTTCTTC.